A few counts support the clone carrying this T cell receptor beta chain. The sample originates from a study of T cell changes during pregnancy in multiple sclerosis. Deletions cut 6 bases from V and 5 bases from J, with 16 bases between. Germline V CDR1 and CDR2: MNHEY, SMNVEV (reference sequence). The CDR3 runs 15 residues. The data were produced by immunoSEQ multiplex PCR, yet TCRdb's version contains in-frame clones alone and is incomplete. This table has about 30,000 clones, around 91% appearing once. The sequence was collected from a female donor in good health, enrolled as a control in a pregnancy study. The source material was CD4+ T cells from peripheral blood mononuclear cells, sampled in the third trimester of pregnancy. The chain combines TRBV27 with TRBJ1-4, with a tentative D call TRBD1 (6 bases). The CDR3: CASRRRQGSNEKLFF. Written as DNA, the CDR3 is TGTGCCAGCAGGCGACGGCAGGGGAGCAATGAAAAACTGTTTTTT.